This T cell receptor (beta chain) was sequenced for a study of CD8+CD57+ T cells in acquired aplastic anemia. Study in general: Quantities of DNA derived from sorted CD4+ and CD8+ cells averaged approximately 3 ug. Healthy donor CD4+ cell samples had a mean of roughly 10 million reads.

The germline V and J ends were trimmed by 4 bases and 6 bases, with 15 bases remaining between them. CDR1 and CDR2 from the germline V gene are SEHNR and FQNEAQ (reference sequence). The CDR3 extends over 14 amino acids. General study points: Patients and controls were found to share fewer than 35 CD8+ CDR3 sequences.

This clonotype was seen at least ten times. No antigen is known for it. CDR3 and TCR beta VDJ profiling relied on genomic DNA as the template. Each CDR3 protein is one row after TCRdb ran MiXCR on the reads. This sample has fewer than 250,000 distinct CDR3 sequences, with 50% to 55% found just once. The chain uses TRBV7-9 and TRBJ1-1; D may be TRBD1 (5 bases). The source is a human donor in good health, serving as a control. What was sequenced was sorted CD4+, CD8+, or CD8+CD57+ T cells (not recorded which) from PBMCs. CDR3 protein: CASSSIQGSAEAFF. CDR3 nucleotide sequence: TGTGCCAGCAGCTCAATTCAGGGTTCCGCTGAAGCTTTCTTT.